The 9 T cell receptor beta chains presented below share a single source sample, sequenced in a study of blood T cell repertoires in COVID-19. Here immunoSEQ multiplex PCR was the method, and the copy in TCRdb shows in-frame clones only, minus some. The sample records 200,000 to 250,000 clones, approximately 90% being singletons. Sequencing input: PBMCs or T cells enriched from blood (not recorded which). The receptors stem from a woman aged 25 to 39 who had recovered from COVID-19.

The J gene is TRBJ1-2, the V gene TRBV27; 8 nucleotides match TRBD1. CDR1 MNHEY and CDR2 SMNVEV come from the germline V gene (reference sequence). The CDR3 spans 15 residues. V gave up 6 bases and J gave up 6 bases; unmatched junction bases: 12. CDR3: CASRLGQAVANGYTF. CDR3 DNA sequence: TGTGCCAGCAGACTGGGACAGGCGGTAGCAAATGGCTACACCTTC.

The J gene is TRBJ2-5, the V gene TRBV7-9, with 7 positions matching TRBD1. The CDR3 has 12 residues. The ends lost 7 bases at V and 1 base at J; junction bases unmatched: 0. Germline assignment: CDR1 SEHNR and CDR2 FQNEAQ (reference sequence). In DNA, the CDR3 is TGTGCCAGCAACAGGGGCCAAGAGACCCAGTACTTC. Its translation is CASNRGQETQYF.

The rearrangement joins TRBV27 to TRBJ2-7, with 8 bases that match TRBD1. CDR3 length: 15 residues. The J segment lost 3 bases and the V segment lost 4 bases, leaving 8 bases of the junction unmatched. Germline V gene data show CDR1 as MNHEY and CDR2 as SMNVEV (reference sequence). Written as DNA, the CDR3 is TGTGCCAGCAGTTGGTCAGGGGGCAATGACTACGAGCAGTACTTC. Encoded protein: CASSWSGGNDYEQYF.

The chain recombines TRBV25-1 with TRBJ1-5; perhaps TRBD1 as D (5 bases). The V and J ends lost 5 bases and 0 bases respectively, with 8 bases between them. Germline V lookup: CDR1 MGHDK, CDR2 SYGVNS. CDR3 length: 14 residues. The CDR3 coding sequence is TGTGCCAGCAGTACACAGGTTAGCAATCAGCCCCAGCATTTT. Its protein product is CASSTQVSNQPQHF.

The chain is built from TRBV11-1 and TRBJ2-3, with 9 nucleotides matching TRBD1. The CDR3 covers 18 residues. V lost 0 bases to trimming and J lost 6 bases; unmatched junction nucleotides: 13. Germline V gene sequence: CDR1 SGHAT, CDR2 FQDESV (reference sequence). CDR3 in amino acids: CASSLAPGQGVSFDTQYF. CDR3 coding DNA: TGTGCCAGCAGCTTAGCCCCGGGACAGGGAGTTTCTTTTGATACGCAGTATTTT.

V usage is TRBV18 and J usage is TRBJ2-1; D gene uncertain. Trimming took 4 bases from V and 0 from J, leaving 16 bases between them. The CDR3 is 17 residues long. Per the germline V gene, CDR1 is KGHSH and CDR2 is LQKENI. The CDR3 region is CASSLRVGASSYNEQFF. The CDR3 bases are TGTGCCAGCTCACTACGAGTGGGCGCGAGCTCCTACAATGAGCAGTTCTTC.

V is TRBV9 and J is TRBJ2-3, with a weak D call TRBD2 (6 bases). With 0 bases removed from V and 4 bases from J, the gap between germline ends came to 9 bases. CDR3 size: 14 residues. Germline V gene lookup returns CDR1 SGDLS and CDR2 YYNGEE. Here the CDR3 DNA reads TGTGCCAGCAGCGTAGGGCCTAGCGCAGATACGCAGTATTTT. Its translation: CASSVGPSADTQYF.

This clone was detected once. V and J are TRBV19 and TRBJ2-3; the match to TRBD2 covers 16 bases. CDR3 length: 19 residues. The trim removed 3 bases at V and 1 base at J, leaving 7 bases unmatched. Germline CDR1 is LNHDA and CDR2 is SQIVND (reference sequence). The CDR3 loop is CASSMPGTSGRAGTDTQYF. The CDR3 bases are TGTGCCAGTAGTATGCCCGGGACTAGCGGGAGGGCCGGCACAGATACGCAGTATTTT.

The chain is built from TRBV4-3 and TRBJ2-5; TRBD2 agrees at 7 bases. Germline-derived CDR1 and CDR2 are LGHNA and YSLEER. The CDR3 totals 15 residues. V shed 1 base and J 5 bases; nucleotides not matched to a gene: 7. The CDR3 bases are TGCGCCAGCAGCCAAGTGAGACTAGCAACGGAGACCCAGTACTTC. This translates into CASSQVRLATETQYF.